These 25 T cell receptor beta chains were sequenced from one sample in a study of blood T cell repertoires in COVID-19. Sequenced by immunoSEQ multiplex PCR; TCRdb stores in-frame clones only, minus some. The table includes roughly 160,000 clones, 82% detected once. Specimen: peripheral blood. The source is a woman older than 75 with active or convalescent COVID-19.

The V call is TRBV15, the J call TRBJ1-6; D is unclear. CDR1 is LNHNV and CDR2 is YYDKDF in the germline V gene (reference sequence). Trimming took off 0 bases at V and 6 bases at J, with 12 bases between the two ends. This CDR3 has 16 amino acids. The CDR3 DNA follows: TGTGCCACCAGCAGAGATGTGAGAACAGCTAATTCACCCCTCCACTTT. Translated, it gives CATSRDVRTANSPLHF.

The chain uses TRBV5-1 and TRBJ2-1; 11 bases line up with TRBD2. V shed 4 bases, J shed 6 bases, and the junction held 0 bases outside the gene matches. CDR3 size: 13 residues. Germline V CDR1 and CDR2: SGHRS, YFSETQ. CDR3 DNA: TGCGCCAGCAGCCTAGCGGGAGGCAATGAGCAGTTCTTC. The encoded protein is CASSLAGGNEQFF. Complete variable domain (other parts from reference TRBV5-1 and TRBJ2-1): KAGVTQTPRYLIKTRGQQVTLSCSPISGHRSVSWYQQTPGQGLQFLFEYFSETQRNKGNFPGRFSGRQFSNSRSEMNVSTLELGDSALYLCASSLAGGNEQFFGPGTRLTVL.

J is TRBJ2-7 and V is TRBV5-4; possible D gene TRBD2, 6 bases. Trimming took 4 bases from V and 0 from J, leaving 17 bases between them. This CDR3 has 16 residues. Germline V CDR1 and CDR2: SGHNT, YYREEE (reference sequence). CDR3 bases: TGTGCCAGCAGCCCAACCCCCGGGGGAAGCTCCTACGAGCAGTACTTC. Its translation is CASSPTPGGSSYEQYF.

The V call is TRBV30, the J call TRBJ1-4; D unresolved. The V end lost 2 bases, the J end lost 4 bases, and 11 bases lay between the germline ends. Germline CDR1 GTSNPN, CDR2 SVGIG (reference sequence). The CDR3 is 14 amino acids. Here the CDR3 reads CAWSLEEGNEKLFF. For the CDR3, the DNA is TGTGCCTGGAGTCTTGAGGAGGGTAATGAAAAACTGTTTTTT.

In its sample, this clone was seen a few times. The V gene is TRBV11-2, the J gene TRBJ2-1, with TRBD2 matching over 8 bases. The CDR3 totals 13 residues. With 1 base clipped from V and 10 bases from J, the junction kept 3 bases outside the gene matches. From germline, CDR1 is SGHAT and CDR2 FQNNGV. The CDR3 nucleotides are TGTGCCAGCAGCTTAGCGGGAGGGAGGGAGCAGTTCTTC. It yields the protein CASSLAGGREQFF.

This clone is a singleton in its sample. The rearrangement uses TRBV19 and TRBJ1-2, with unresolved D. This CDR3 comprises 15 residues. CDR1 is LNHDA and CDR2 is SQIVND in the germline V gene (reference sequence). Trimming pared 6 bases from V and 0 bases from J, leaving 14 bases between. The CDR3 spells CASSNSRRSNYGYTF. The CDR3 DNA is TGTGCCAGTAGCAACAGCCGGCGCTCTAACTATGGCTACACCTTC.

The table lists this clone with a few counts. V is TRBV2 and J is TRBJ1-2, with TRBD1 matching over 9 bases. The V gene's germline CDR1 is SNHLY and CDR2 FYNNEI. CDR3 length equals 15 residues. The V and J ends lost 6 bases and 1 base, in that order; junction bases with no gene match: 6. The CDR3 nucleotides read TGTGCCAGCAGACTACAGGGGGCGCGTAACTATGGCTACACCTTC. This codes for CASRLQGARNYGYTF.

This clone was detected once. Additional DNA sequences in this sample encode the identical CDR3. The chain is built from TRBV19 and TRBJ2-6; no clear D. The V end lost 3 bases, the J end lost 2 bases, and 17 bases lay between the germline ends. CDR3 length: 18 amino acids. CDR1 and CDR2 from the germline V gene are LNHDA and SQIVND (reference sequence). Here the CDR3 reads CASSMVLFRKTGANVLTF. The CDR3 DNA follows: TGTGCCAGTAGTATGGTGCTTTTTAGAAAGACTGGGGCCAACGTCCTGACTTTC.

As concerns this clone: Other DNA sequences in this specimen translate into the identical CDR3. The CDR3 DNA reads as TGTGCCATCAGTGAATCGGCAGGGACAGATACGCAGTATTTT. The encoded protein is CAISESAGTDTQYF. J is TRBJ2-3 and V is TRBV10-3; maybe TRBD1 (5 bases). Between the trimmed V and J ends, which lost 3 bases and 3 bases, there was a span of 10 bases. The CDR3 is 14 amino acids. Germline-derived CDR1 and CDR2 are ENHRY and SYGVKD.

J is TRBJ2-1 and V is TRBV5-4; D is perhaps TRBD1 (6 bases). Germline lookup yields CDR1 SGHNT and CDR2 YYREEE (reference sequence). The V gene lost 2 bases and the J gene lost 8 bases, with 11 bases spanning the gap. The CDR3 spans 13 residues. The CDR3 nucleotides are TGTGCCAGCAGCTTCACAGGGATGGATGAGCAGTTCTTC. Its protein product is CASSFTGMDEQFF.

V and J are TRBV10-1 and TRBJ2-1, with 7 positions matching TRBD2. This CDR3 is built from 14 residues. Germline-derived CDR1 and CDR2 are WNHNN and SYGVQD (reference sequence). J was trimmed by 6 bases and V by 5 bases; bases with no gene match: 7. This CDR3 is CASSRLAKSNEQFF. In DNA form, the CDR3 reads TGCGCCAGCAGTCGACTAGCTAAAAGCAATGAGCAGTTCTTC.

CDR3 residues: CASSLASGGHQETQYF. As DNA, the CDR3 is TGCGCCAGCAGCTTGGCTAGCGGAGGTCACCAAGAGACCCAGTACTTC. The V gene is TRBV5-1, the J gene TRBJ2-5, with 7 bases lining up with TRBD2. The CDR3 consists of 16 residues. With V trimmed by 0 bases and J by 0 bases, 5 bases remained unmatched. Germline CDR1 reads SGHRS; CDR2 reads YFSETQ.

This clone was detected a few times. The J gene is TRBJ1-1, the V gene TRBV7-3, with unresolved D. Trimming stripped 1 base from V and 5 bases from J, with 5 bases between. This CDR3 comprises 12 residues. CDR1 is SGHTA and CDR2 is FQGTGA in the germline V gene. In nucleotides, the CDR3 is TGTGCCAGCAGCTTAAGCGGGACTGAAGCTTTCTTT. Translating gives CASSLSGTEAFF. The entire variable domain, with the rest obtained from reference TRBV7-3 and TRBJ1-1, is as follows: GAGVSQTPSNKVTEKGKYVELRCDPISGHTALYWYRQSLGQGPEFLIYFQGTGAADDSGLPNDRFFAVRPEGSVSTLKIQRTERGDSAVYLCASSLSGTEAFFGQGTRLTVV.

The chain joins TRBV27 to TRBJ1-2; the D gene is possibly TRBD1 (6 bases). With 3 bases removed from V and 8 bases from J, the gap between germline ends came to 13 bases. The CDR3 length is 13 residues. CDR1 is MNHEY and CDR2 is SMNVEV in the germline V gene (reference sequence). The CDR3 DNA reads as TGTGCCAGCAGTTTCGGGACACCAGGAGGCTACACCTTC. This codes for CASSFGTPGGYTF.

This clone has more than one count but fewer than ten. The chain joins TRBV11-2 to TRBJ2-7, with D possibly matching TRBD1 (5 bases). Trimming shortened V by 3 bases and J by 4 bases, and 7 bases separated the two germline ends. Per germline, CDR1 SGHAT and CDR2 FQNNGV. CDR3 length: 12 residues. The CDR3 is CASSFQGYEQYF. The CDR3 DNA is TGTGCCAGCAGCTTCCAGGGTTACGAGCAGTACTTC.

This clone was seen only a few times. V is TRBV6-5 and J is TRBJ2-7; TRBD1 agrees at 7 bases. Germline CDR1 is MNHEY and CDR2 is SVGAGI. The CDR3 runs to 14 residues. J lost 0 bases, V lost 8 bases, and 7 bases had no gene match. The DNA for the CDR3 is TGTGCCAGCTGGGGGACAGCAACCTCCTACGAGCAGTACTTC. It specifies CASWGTATSYEQYF.

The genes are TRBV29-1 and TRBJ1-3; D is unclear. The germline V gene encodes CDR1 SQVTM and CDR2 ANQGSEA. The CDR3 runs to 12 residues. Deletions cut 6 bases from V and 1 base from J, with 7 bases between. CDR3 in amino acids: CSVGVSGNTIYF. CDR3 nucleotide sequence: TGCAGCGTAGGAGTTTCTGGAAACACCATATATTTT.

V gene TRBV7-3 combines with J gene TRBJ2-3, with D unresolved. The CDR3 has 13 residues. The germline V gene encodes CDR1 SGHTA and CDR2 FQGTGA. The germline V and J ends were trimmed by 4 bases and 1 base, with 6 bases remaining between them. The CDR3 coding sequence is TGTGCCAGCAGCTGGGCTGGCACAGATACGCAGTATTTT. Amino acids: CASSWAGTDTQYF.

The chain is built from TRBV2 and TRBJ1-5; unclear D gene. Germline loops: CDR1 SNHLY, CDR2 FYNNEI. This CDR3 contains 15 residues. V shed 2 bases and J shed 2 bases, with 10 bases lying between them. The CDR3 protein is CASSEQGRGNQPQHF. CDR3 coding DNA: TGTGCCAGCAGTGAACAAGGGAGGGGCAATCAGCCCCAGCATTTT.

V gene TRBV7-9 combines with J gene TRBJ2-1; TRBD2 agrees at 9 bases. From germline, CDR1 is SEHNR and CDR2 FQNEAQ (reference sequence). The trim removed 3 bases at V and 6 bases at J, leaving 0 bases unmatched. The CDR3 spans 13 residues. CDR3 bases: TGTGCCAGCAGCTTGCGGGAGGGCAATGAGCAGTTCTTC. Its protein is CASSLREGNEQFF.

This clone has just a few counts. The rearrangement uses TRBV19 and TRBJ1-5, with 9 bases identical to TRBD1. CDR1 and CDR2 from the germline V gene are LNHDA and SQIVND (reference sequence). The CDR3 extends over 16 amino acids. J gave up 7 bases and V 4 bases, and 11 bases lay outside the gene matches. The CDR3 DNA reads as TGTGCCAGTAGTACACTCCGGGACAGGGCAGGACAGCCCCAGCATTTT. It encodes CASSTLRDRAGQPQHF.

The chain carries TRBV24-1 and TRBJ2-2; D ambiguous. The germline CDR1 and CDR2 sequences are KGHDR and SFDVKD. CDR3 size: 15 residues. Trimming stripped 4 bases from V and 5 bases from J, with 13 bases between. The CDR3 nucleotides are TGTGCCACCAGTGACCGCAATACTGAAACCGGGGAGCTGTTTTTT. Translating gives CATSDRNTETGELFF.

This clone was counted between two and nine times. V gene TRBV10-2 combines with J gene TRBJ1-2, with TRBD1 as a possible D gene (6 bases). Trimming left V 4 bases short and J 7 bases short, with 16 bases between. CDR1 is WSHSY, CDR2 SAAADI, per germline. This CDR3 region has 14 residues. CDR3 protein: CASSVGQLWPGYTF. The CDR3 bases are TGCGCCAGCAGTGTAGGACAGCTCTGGCCTGGCTACACCTTC.

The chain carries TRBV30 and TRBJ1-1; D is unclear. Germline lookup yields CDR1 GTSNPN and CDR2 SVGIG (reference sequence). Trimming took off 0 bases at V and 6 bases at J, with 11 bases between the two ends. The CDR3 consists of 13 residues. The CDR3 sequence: CAWSVGRRAEAFF. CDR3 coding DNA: TGTGCCTGGAGTGTAGGGCGGAGGGCTGAAGCTTTCTTT.

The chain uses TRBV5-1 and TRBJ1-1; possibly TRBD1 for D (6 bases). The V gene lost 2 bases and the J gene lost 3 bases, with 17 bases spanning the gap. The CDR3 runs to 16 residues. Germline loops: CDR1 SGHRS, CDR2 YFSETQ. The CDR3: CASSLVAGGEDTEAFF. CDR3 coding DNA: TGCGCCAGCAGCTTAGTGGCTGGGGGCGAGGACACTGAAGCTTTCTTT.